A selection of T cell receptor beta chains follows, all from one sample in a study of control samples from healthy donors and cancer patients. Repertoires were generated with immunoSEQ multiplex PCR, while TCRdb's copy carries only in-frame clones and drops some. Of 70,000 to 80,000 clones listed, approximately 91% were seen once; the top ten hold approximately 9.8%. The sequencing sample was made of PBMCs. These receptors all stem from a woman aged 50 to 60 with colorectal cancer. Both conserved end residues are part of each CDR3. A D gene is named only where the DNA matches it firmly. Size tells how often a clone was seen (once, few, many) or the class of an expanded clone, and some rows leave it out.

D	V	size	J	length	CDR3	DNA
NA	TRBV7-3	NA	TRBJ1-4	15	CASSLKGTANEKLFF	TGTGCCAGCAGCTTAAAAGGGACTGCGAATGAAAAACTGTTTTTT
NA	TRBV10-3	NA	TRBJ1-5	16	CAISESGDHGNQPQHF	TGTGCCATCAGTGAGTCAGGGGACCACGGCAATCAGCCCCAGCATTTT
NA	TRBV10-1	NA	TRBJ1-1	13	CASRGQLNTEAFF	TGCGCCAGCAGAGGACAGCTGAACACTGAAGCTTTCTTT
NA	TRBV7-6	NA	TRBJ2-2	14	CASSLYSTTGELFF	TGTGCCAGCAGCTTATACTCTACCACCGGGGAGCTGTTTTTT
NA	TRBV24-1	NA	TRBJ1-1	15	CATDDREHMNTEAFF	TGTGCCACAGATGACCGAGAACATATGAACACTGAAGCTTTCTTT
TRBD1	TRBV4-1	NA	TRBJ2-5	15	CASSLGTGVTETQYF	TGCGCCAGCAGCCTCGGGACAGGGGTAACGGAGACCCAGTACTTC
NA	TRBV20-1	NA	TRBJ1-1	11	CSAQRGAEAFF	TGCAGTGCTCAACGGGGGGCTGAAGCTTTCTTT
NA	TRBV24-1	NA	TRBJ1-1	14	CATSEGSMNTEAFF	TGTGCCACCAGTGAGGGCAGTATGAACACTGAAGCTTTCTTT
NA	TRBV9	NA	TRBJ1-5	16	CASIRGGLVGNQPQHF	TGTGCCAGCATAAGGGGAGGACTTGTAGGCAATCAGCCCCAGCATTTT
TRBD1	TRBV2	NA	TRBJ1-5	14	CASSAQGAVQPQHF	TGTGCCAGCAGTGCTCAGGGGGCGGTTCAGCCCCAGCATTTT
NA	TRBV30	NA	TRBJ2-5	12	CAWSIAAETQYF	TGTGCCTGGAGTATCGCTGCAGAGACCCAGTACTTC
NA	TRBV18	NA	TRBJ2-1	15	CASSPPTGTYNEQFF	TGTGCCAGCTCACCACCGACAGGAACCTACAATGAGCAGTTCTTC
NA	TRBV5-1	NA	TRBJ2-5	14	CASSPYRVQETQYF	TGCGCCAGCAGCCCCTACAGGGTTCAAGAGACCCAGTACTTC
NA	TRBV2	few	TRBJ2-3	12	CASSEGTDTQYF	TGTGCCAGCAGTGAAGGCACAGATACGCAGTATTTT
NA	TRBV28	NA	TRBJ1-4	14	CAGRRTDVDEKLFF	TGTGCCGGACGTCGGACAGATGTTGATGAAAAACTGTTTTTT
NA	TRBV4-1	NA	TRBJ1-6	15	CASSPADYGASPLHF	TGCGCCAGCAGCCCGGCCGACTATGGGGCTTCACCCCTCCACTTT
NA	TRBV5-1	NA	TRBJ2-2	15	CASSLGDDNTGELFF	TGCGCCAGCAGCTTGGGGGACGATAACACCGGGGAGCTGTTTTTT
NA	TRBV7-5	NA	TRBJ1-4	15	CAGQRTNATNEKLFF	TGTGCCGGACAGCGTACTAATGCAACTAATGAAAAACTGTTTTTT
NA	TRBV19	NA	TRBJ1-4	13	CASSLGVNEKLFF	TGTGCCAGTAGTCTAGGTGTGAATGAAAAACTGTTTTTT
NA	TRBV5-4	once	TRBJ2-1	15	CASSFQGGSYNEQFF	TGTGCCAGCAGCTTTCAGGGTGGCTCCTACAATGAGCAGTTCTTC
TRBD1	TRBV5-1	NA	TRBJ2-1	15	CASSLAAGGNNEQFF	TGCGCCAGCAGCTTGGCGGCAGGGGGCAACAATGAGCAGTTCTTC
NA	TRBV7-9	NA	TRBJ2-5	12	CASNWGEETQYF	TGTGCCAGCAACTGGGGTGAAGAGACCCAGTACTTC
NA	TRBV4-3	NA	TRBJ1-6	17	CASSQGATQVDYSPLHF	TGCGCCAGCAGCCAAGGGGCCACCCAGGTGGACTACTCACCCCTCCACTTT
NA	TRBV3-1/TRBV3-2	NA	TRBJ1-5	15	CASSLTVGGSQPQHF	TGTGCCAGCAGCCTCACAGTCGGGGGCAGTCAGCCCCAGCATTTT
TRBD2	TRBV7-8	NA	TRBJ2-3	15	CASSSRGAGTDTQYF	TGTGCCAGCAGCTCGCGGGGGGCAGGCACAGATACGCAGTATTTT
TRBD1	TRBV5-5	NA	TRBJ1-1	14	CASSQGQGVSEAFF	TGTGCCAGCAGCCAAGGACAGGGTGTTTCTGAAGCTTTCTTT
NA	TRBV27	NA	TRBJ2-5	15	CASSPRTDGRETQYF	TGTGCCAGCAGTCCCCGGACAGACGGACGGGAGACCCAGTACTTC
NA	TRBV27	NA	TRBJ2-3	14	CASSLTYLTDTQYF	TGTGCCAGCAGTTTAACGTACCTCACAGATACGCAGTATTTT